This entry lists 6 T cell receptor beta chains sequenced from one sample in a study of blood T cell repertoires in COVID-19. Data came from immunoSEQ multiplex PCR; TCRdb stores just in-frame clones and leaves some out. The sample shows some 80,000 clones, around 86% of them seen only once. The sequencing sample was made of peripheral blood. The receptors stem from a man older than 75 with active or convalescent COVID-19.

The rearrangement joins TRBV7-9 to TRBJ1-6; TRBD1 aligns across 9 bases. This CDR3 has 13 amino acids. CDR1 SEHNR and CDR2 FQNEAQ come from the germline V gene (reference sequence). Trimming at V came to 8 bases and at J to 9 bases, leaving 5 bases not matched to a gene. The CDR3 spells CASRTGVGSPLHF. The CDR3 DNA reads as TGTGCCAGCCGGACAGGGGTTGGTTCACCCCTCCACTTT.

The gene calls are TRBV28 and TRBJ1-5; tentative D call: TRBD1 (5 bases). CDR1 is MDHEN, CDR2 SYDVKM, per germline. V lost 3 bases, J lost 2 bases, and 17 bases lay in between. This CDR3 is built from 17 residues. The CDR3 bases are TGTGCCAGCAGTTTTACAGGCGCCGTTTTTGGCAATCAGCCCCAGCATTTT. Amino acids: CASSFTGAVFGNQPQHF.

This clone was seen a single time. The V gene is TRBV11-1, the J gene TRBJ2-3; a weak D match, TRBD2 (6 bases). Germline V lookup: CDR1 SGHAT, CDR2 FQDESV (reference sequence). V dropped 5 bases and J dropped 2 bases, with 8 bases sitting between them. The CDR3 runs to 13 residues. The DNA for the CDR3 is TGTGCCAGCAGCCCGGGGGTCACAGATACGCAGTATTTT. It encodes CASSPGVTDTQYF.

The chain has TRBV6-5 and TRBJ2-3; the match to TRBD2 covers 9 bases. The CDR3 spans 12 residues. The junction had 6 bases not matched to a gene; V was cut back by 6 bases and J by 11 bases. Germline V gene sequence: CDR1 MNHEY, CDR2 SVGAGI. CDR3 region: CASRGLAPKQYF. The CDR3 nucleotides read TGTGCCAGCAGGGGACTAGCTCCGAAGCAGTATTTT.

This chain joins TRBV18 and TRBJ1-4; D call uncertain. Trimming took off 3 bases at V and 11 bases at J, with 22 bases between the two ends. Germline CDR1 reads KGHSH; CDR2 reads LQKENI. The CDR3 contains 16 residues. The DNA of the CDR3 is TGTGCCAGCTCACCTGAGAGGTTGCAAAGGTCGGGGAAACTGTTTTTT. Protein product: CASSPERLQRSGKLFF.

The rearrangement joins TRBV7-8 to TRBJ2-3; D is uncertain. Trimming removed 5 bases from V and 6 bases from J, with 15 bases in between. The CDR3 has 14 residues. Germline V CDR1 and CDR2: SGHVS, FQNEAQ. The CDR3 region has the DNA TGTGCCAGCAGCCATCGGGTGGTTTCGGATACGCAGTATTTT. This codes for CASSHRVVSDTQYF.